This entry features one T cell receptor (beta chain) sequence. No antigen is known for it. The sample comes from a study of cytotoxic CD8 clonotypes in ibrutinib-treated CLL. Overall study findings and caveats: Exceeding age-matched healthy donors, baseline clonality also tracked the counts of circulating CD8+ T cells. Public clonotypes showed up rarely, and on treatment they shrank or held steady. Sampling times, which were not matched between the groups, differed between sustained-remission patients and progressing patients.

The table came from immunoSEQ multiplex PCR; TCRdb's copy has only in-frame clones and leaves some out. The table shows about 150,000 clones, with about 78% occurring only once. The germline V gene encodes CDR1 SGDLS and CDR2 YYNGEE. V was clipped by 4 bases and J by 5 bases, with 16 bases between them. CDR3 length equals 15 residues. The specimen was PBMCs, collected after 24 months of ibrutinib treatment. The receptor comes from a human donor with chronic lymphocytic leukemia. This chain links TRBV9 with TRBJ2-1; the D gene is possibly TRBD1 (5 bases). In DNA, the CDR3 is TGTGCCAGCAGCCCTTGGGGCGGCACGCACAATGAGCAGTTCTTC. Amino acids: CASSPWGGTHNEQFF.